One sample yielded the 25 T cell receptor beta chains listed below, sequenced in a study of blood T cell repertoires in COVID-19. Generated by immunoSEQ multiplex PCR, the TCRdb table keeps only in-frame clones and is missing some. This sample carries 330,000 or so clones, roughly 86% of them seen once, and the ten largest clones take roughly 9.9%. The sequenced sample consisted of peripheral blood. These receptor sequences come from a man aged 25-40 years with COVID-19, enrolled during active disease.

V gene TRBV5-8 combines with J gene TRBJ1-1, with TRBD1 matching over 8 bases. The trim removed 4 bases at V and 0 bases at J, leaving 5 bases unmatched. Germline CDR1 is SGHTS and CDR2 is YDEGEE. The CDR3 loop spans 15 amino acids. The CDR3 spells CASSKGDRMNTEAFF. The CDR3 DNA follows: TGTGCCAGCAGCAAGGGGGACAGGATGAACACTGAAGCTTTCTTT.

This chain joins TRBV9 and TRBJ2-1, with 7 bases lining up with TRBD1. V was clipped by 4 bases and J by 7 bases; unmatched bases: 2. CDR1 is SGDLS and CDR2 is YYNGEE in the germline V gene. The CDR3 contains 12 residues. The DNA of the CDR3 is TGTGCCAGCAGCCGACAGGGAAATGAGCAGTTCTTC. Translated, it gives CASSRQGNEQFF. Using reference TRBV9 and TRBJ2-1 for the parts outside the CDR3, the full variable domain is DSGVTQTPKHLITATGQRVTLRCSPRSGDLSVYWYQQSLDQGLQFLIQYYNGEERAKGNILERFSAQQFPDLHSELNLSSLELGDSALYFCASSRQGNEQFFGPGTRLTVL.

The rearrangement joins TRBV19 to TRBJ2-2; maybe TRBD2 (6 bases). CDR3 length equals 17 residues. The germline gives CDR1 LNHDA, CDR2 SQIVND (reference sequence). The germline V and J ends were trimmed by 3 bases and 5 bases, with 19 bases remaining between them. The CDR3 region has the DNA TGTGCCAGTAGTATCAGAGGTTGGGCAGGAGGGACCGGGGAGCTGTTTTTT. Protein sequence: CASSIRGWAGGTGELFF.

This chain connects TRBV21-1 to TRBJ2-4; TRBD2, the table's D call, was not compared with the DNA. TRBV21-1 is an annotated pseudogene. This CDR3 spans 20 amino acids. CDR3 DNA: TGTGCCAGCAGCAAAATTGAGGGGAGGGAAGCGGGAGAGGCCAAAAACATTCAGTACTTC. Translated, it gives CASSKIEGREAGEAKNIQYF.

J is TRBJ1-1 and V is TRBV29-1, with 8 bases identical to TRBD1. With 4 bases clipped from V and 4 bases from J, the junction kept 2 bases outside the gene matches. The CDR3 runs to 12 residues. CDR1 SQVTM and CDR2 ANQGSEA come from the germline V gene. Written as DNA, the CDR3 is TGCAGCGTTGGAACAGGGGGCACTGAAGCTTTCTTT. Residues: CSVGTGGTEAFF.

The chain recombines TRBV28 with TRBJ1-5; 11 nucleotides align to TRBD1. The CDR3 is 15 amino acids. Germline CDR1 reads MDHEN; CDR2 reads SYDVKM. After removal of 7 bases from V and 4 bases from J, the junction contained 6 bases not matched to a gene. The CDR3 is CASITGQGANQPQHF. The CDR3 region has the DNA TGTGCCAGCATTACAGGACAGGGGGCTAATCAGCCCCAGCATTTT.

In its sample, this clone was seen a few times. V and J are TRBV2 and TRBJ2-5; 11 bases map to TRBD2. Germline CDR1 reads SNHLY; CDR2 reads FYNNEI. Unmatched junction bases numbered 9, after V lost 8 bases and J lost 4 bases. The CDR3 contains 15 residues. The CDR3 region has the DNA TGTGCCAGCTCACCCCGTACTAGCGGGAGAGAGACCCAGTACTTC. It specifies CASSPRTSGRETQYF.

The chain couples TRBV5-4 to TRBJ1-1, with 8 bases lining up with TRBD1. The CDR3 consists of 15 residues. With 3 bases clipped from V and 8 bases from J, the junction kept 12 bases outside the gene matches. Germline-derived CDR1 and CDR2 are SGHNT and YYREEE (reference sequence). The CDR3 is CASSSPQGAFGEAFF. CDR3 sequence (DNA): TGTGCCAGCAGCTCGCCCCAGGGGGCTTTTGGAGAAGCTTTCTTT.

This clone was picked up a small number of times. The CDR3 sequence is CSVVAGDRSSYNEQFF. Here the CDR3 DNA reads TGCAGCGTTGTAGCGGGAGACAGAAGCTCCTACAATGAGCAGTTCTTC. The genes are TRBV29-1 and TRBJ2-1, with 9 nucleotides matching TRBD2. Trimming cost V 4 bases and J 0 bases; bases outside gene matches: 7. In germline, CDR1 is SQVTM, CDR2 ANQGSEA. The CDR3 runs to 16 residues.

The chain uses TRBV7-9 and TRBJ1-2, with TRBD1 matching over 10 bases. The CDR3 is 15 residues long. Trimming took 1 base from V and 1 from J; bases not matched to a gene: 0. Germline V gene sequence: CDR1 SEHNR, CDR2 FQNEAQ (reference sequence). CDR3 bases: TGTGCCAGCAGCTTAGGGGACAGGGGTAACTATGGCTACACCTTC. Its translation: CASSLGDRGNYGYTF.

The CDR3 DNA reads as TGTGCCAGCAGCTTGGGGACAGCCACTGAAGCTTTCTTT. Translation gives CASSLGTATEAFF. This chain joins TRBV5-4 and TRBJ1-1, with D tentatively TRBD1 (6 bases). The CDR3 is 13 residues long. Germline CDR1 and CDR2: SGHNT and YYREEE (reference sequence). V was pared by 0 bases and J by 4 bases, with 7 bases between.

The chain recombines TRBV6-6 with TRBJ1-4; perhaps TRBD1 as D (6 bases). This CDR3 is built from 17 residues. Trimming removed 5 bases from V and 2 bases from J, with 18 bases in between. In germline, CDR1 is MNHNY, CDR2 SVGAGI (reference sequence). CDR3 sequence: CASSRGVWGGTNEKLFF. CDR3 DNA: TGTGCCAGCAGTCGTGGGGTTTGGGGGGGCACTAATGAAAAACTGTTTTTT.

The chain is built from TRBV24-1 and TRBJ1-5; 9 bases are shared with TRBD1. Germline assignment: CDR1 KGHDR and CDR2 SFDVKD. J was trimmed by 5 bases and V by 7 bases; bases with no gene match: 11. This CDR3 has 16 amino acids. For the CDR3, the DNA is TGTGCCACCAGCCCCGGGACAGGGCGATCCTATCAGCCCCAGCATTTT. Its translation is CATSPGTGRSYQPQHF.

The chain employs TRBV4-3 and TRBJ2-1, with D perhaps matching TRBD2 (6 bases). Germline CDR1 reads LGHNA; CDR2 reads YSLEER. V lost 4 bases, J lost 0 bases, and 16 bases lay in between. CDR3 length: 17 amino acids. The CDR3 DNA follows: TGCGCCAGCAGCCTTGGAGCGGCCGGGGGCTCCTACAATGAGCAGTTCTTC. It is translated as CASSLGAAGGSYNEQFF.

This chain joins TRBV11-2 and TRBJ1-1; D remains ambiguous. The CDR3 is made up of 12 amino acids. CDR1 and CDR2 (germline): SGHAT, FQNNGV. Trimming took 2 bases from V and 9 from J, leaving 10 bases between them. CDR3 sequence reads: CASSLSRDKAFF. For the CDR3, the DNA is TGTGCCAGCAGCTTATCCCGAGACAAAGCTTTCTTT.

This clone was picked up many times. CDR3 amino acids: CASSRTSGGETQYF. The CDR3 DNA reads TGTGCCAGCAGCCGGACTAGCGGGGGAGAGACCCAGTACTTC. J is TRBJ2-5 and V is TRBV6-6; 13 positions match TRBD2. This CDR3 is 14 amino acids long. The trim removed 6 bases at V and 4 bases at J, leaving 2 bases unmatched. Germline V lookup: CDR1 MNHNY, CDR2 SVGAGI (reference sequence).

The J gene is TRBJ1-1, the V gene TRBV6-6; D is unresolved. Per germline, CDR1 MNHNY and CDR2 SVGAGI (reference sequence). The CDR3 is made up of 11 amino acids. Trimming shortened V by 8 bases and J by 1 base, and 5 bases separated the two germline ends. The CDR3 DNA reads TGTGCCAGCGCGCAGAACACTGAAGCTTTCTTT. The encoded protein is CASAQNTEAFF.

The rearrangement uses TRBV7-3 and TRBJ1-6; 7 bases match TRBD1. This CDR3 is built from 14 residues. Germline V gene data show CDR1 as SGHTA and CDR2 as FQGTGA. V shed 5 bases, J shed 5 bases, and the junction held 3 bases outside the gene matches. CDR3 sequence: CASSPGQHNSPLHF. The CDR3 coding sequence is TGTGCCAGCAGCCCGGGACAGCATAATTCACCCCTCCACTTT. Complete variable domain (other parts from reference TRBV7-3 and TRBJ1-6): GAGVSQTPSNKVTEKGKYVELRCDPISGHTALYWYRQSLGQGPEFLIYFQGTGAADDSGLPNDRFFAVRPEGSVSTLKIQRTERGDSAVYLCASSPGQHNSPLHFGNGTRLTVT.

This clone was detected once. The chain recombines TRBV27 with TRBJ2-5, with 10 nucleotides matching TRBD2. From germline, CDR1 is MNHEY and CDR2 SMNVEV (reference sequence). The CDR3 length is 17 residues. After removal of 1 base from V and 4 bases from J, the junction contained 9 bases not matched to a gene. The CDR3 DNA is TGTGCCAGCAGTTTATATAGCGGGGGGACCAGGGGAGAGACCCAGTACTTC. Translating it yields CASSLYSGGTRGETQYF.

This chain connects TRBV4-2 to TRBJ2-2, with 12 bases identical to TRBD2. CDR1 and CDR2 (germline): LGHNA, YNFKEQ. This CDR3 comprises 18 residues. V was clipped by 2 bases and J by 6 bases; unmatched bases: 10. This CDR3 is CASSQLHGASGGAGELFF. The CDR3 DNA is TGTGCCAGCAGCCAACTCCACGGGGCTAGCGGGGGGGCCGGGGAGCTGTTTTTT.

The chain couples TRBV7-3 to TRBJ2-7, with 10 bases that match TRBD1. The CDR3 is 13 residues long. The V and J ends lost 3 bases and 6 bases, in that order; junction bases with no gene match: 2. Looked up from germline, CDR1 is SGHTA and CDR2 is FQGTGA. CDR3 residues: CASSLTGGPEQYF. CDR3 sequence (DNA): TGTGCCAGCAGCTTGACAGGGGGCCCCGAGCAGTACTTC.

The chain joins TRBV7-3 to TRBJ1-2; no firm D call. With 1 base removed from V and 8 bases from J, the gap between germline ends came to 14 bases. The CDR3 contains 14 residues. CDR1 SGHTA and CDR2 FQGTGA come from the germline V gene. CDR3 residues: CASSLNVGGEGYTF. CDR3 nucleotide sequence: TGTGCCAGCAGCTTAAACGTTGGAGGAGAAGGCTACACCTTC.

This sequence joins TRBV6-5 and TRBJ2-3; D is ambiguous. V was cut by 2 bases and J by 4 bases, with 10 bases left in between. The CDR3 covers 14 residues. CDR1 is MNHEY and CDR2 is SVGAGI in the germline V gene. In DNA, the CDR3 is TGTGCCAGCAGTTACAAGCTAGTTGCAGATACGCAGTATTTT. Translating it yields CASSYKLVADTQYF.

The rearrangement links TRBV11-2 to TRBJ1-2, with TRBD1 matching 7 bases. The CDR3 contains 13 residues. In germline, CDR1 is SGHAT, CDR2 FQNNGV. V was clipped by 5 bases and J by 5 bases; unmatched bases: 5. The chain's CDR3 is CASSLDREYGYTF. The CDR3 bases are TGTGCCAGCAGCCTCGACAGGGAATATGGCTACACCTTC.

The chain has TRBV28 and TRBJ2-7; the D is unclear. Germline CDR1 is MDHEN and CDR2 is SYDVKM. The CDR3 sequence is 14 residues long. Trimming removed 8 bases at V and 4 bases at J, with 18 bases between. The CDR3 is CASSSWSPVYEQYF. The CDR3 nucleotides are TGTGCCAGCTCTTCCTGGAGTCCTGTATACGAGCAGTACTTC.